This T cell receptor beta chain is from a study of tumor and adjacent non-tumor tissue in lung cancer. The CDR3 totals 14 residues. The V end was cut by 5 bases, the J end by 6 bases, with 15 bases between. The germline V gene encodes CDR1 SGHNT and CDR2 YYREEE (reference sequence). Findings of the study overall: Top 100 clones took a larger repertoire share in normal lung.

This clonotype was seen a few times. Its antigen remains unknown. Three rounds of nested PCR, following a modified ARM-PCR protocol, produced the TCRbeta library. TCRdb itself ran the multiplex PCR reads through MiXCR, one entry per CDR3 protein. The sample yields some 200,000 distinct CDR3 sequences, about 71% seen once. No cell sorting was done before RNA was extracted from the tissue. The chain recombines TRBV5-4 with TRBJ2-1, with no clear D. The TCR comes from a man aged 60 to 69 with non-small cell lung cancer. Sequenced sample: lung tumor tissue. For the CDR3, the DNA is TGTGCCAGCAGTCTCGCAGTGGCAGCCAATGAGCAGTTCTTC. Its translation is CASSLAVAANEQFF.